This TCR beta chain was sequenced during a study of PD-L1 blockade in urothelial cancer. V was clipped by 10 bases and J by 2 bases, with 14 bases between them. Germline lookup yields CDR1 MDHEN and CDR2 SYDVKM. CDR3 length equals 13 residues. Assay: immunoSEQ multiplex PCR; the TCRdb copy retains only in-frame clones and omits some. The table includes 40,000 to 55,000 clones, 91% detected once. Time point indicated: peripheral blood 6 weeks after treatment start. The V gene is TRBV28, the J gene TRBJ1-2, with a possible D match to TRBD1 (5 bases). This TCR was sampled from a man in his sixties or seventies with urothelial cancer. Material: PBMCs, obtained around atezolizumab (anti-PD-L1) treatment. The CDR3 region is CATLGGGNYGYTF. DNA for the CDR3: TGTGCCACCCTGGGCGGGGGAAACTATGGCTACACCTTC.